These 26 T cell receptor beta chains were all obtained from the same sample, sequenced in a study of OX40 agonist ivuxolimab in advanced cancers. Profiled with immunoSEQ multiplex PCR; TCRdb holds only in-frame clones, not every one. This table has tens of thousands of clones, 82% appearing once. The sequencing here drew on CD4+ or CD8+ T cells sorted from blood, taken in a trial of the OX40 agonist ivuxolimab. The source of these receptors is an adult with an advanced solid tumor such as melanoma, head and neck, liver or kidney cancer.

The rearrangement links TRBV5-1 to TRBJ2-1; 11 bases agree with TRBD2. V was pared by 4 bases and J by 10 bases, with 4 bases of the junction left unmatched. The CDR3 spans 13 residues. CDR1 is SGHRS, CDR2 YFSETQ, per germline. The CDR3 sequence: CASSIGTSGEQFF. The CDR3 coding sequence is TGCGCCAGCAGCATCGGGACTAGCGGCGAGCAGTTCTTC.

The V and J genes are TRBV11-2 and TRBJ2-5; TRBD2 matches 7 bases. The J segment lost 0 bases and the V segment lost 5 bases, leaving 3 bases of the junction unmatched. In germline, CDR1 is SGHAT, CDR2 FQNNGV. The CDR3 runs 14 residues. The CDR3 region is CASSERGDQETQYF. CDR3 DNA: TGTGCCAGCAGCGAACGGGGGGACCAAGAGACCCAGTACTTC.

The rearrangement links TRBV2 to TRBJ2-1; 10 bases are a match to TRBD2. The germline V gene encodes CDR1 SNHLY and CDR2 FYNNEI. The CDR3 runs to 15 residues. Germline trimming cut 3 bases from V and 8 bases from J; bases unmatched to any gene: 7. The CDR3 loop reads CASSELAGGGDEQFF. CDR3 nucleotide sequence: TGTGCCAGCAGTGAGTTAGCGGGGGGTGGTGATGAGCAGTTCTTC.

This clone showed up just a few times. V is TRBV4-1 and J is TRBJ1-6, with 8 bases lining up with TRBD1. The V segment lost 4 bases and the J segment 7 bases; nucleotides outside the gene matches: 12. The germline CDR1 and CDR2 sequences are MGHRA and YSYEKL. The CDR3 covers 17 residues. CDR3 residues: CASSPDRVGSRNSPLHF. In nucleotides, the CDR3 is TGCGCCAGCAGCCCGGACAGGGTTGGGTCCCGAAATTCACCCCTCCACTTT.

This chain joins TRBV5-3 and TRBJ1-1, with 8 bases that match TRBD1. TRBV5-3 is labeled an ORF, and its function is uncertain. The V and J ends lost 4 bases and 3 bases, in that order; junction bases with no gene match: 8. The length of the CDR3 is 15 residues. The CDR3 loop reads CARSPRDRTDTEAFF. The CDR3 nucleotides are TGTGCCAGAAGCCCGCGGGACAGGACCGACACTGAAGCTTTCTTT.

The chain couples TRBV27 to TRBJ2-7; 8 bases align to TRBD1. CDR3 size: 15 residues. J gave up 5 bases and V 6 bases, and 12 bases lay outside the gene matches. Germline V gene data show CDR1 as MNHEY and CDR2 as SMNVEV (reference sequence). CDR3 in DNA: TGTGCCAGCAGGCCGATGAACAGGGGGGTCCACGAGCAGTACTTC. It encodes CASRPMNRGVHEQYF.

The chain recombines TRBV7-2 with TRBJ1-4; TRBD1 might be the D (6 bases). In germline, CDR1 is SGHTA, CDR2 FQGNSA. The V gene lost 1 base and the J gene lost 9 bases, with 15 bases spanning the gap. This CDR3 is 15 amino acids long. CDR3 sequence reads: CASSLEVRQGQKLFF. The CDR3 DNA sequence: TGTGCCAGCAGCTTAGAGGTGCGTCAGGGGCAAAAACTGTTTTTT.

The chain joins TRBV2 to TRBJ2-3, with unresolved D. CDR3 length: 11 amino acids. The V end was cut by 9 bases, the J end by 4 bases, with 8 bases between. Germline assignment: CDR1 SNHLY and CDR2 FYNNEI. This CDR3 reads CASSFADTQYF. The CDR3 DNA follows: TGTGCCAGTAGTTTCGCAGATACGCAGTATTTT.

The V call is TRBV7-8, the J call TRBJ2-2; 7 bases are a match to TRBD1. Germline V CDR1 and CDR2: SGHVS, FQNEAQ. This CDR3 is built from 14 residues. The V gene end was trimmed by 4 bases and the J gene end by 4 bases; junction bases not matched to a gene: 3. The CDR3 region is CASSSQGTTGELFF. CDR3 DNA sequence: TGTGCCAGCAGCTCACAGGGGACCACCGGGGAGCTGTTTTTT.

The rearrangement links TRBV7-2 to TRBJ2-2; D unclear. The CDR3 sequence is 14 residues long. Between the trimmed V and J ends, which lost 0 bases and 6 bases, there was a span of 8 bases. CDR1 SGHTA and CDR2 FQGNSA come from the germline V gene. This CDR3 reads CASSLASGPGELFF. Here the CDR3 DNA reads TGTGCCAGCAGCTTAGCGAGTGGGCCCGGGGAGCTGTTTTTT. Using reference TRBV7-2 and TRBJ2-2 for the parts outside the CDR3, the full variable domain is GAGVSQSPSNKVTEKGKDVELRCDPISGHTALYWYRQSLGQGLEFLIYFQGNSAPDKSGLPSDRFSAERTGGSVSTLTIQRTQQEDSAVYLCASSLASGPGELFFGEGSRLTVL.

The genes are TRBV5-1 and TRBJ1-6; 7 bases fit TRBD1. The CDR3 runs to 16 residues. After removal of 0 bases from V and 10 bases from J, the junction contained 10 bases not matched to a gene. CDR1 is SGHRS, CDR2 YFSETQ, per germline. The CDR3 is CASSLDETGLGSPLHF. In nucleotides, the CDR3 is TGCGCCAGCAGCTTGGATGAGACAGGGCTAGGATCACCCCTCCACTTT.

This rearrangement joins TRBV15 to TRBJ1-2; possibly TRBD1 for D (6 bases). The germline gives CDR1 LNHNV, CDR2 YYDKDF (reference sequence). V gave up 0 bases and J gave up 4 bases, with 18 bases separating them. CDR3 length equals 17 residues. CDR3 sequence: CATSREMGQGSGYGYTF. In nucleotides, the CDR3 is TGTGCCACCAGCAGAGAAATGGGACAAGGAAGCGGCTATGGCTACACCTTC.

The chain carries TRBV2 and TRBJ2-7; 9 bases line up with TRBD1. CDR3 size: 16 residues. Germline V gene sequence: CDR1 SNHLY, CDR2 FYNNEI. Trimming removed 6 bases from V and 3 bases from J; junction bases left unmatched: 12. The CDR3 region is CASSQTGGNGGYEQYF. For the CDR3, the DNA is TGTGCCAGCAGCCAAACAGGGGGCAACGGTGGCTACGAGCAGTACTTC. The full variable domain, completed using reference TRBV2 and TRBJ2-7, is EPEVTQTPSHQVTQMGQEVILRCVPISNHLYFYWYRQILGQKVEFLVSFYNNEISEKSEIFDDQFSVERPDGSNFTLKIRSTKLEDSAMYFCASSQTGGNGGYEQYFGPGTRLTVT.

The chain joins TRBV5-4 to TRBJ2-5; 10 bases fit TRBD1. CDR1 and CDR2 (germline): SGHNT, YYREEE (reference sequence). J lost 5 bases, V lost 0 bases, and 10 bases had no gene match. The CDR3 totals 17 residues. The CDR3 reads CASSLVGTGATWETQYF. The CDR3 nucleotides read TGTGCCAGCAGCTTGGTTGGGACAGGGGCTACTTGGGAGACCCAGTACTTC.

The CDR3 sequence is CASSLRGSPGGEQYF. In DNA form, the CDR3 reads TGTGCCAGCAGCTTGAGGGGTTCCCCTGGGGGCGAGCAGTACTTC. The V gene is TRBV7-6, the J gene TRBJ2-7; D tentatively reads TRBD1 or TRBD2 (5 bases each). The CDR3 has 15 residues. V was clipped by 3 bases and J by 6 bases, with 18 bases between them. Germline CDR1 reads SGHVS; CDR2 reads FNYEAQ. Combining the CDR3 with reference TRBV7-6 and TRBJ2-7 gives the whole variable domain GAGVSQSPRYKVTKRGQDVALRCDPISGHVSLYWYRQALGQGPEFLTYFNYEAQQDKSGLPNDRFSAERPEGSISTLTIQRTEQRDSAMYRCASSLRGSPGGEQYFGPGTRLTVT.

This clone has just a few counts. V gene TRBV5-6 combines with J gene TRBJ2-6; D is uncertain. V shed 1 base and J shed 3 bases, with 8 bases lying between them. CDR1 is SGHDT and CDR2 is YYEEEE in the germline V gene. The CDR3 covers 15 residues. The CDR3 coding sequence is TGTGCCAGCAGCTTGTGGTTGAGTGGGGCCAACGTCCTGACTTTC. This sequence encodes CASSLWLSGANVLTF.

The V gene is TRBV18, the J gene TRBJ1-1; D unresolved. V gave up 3 bases and J gave up 6 bases, with 17 bases separating them. Germline CDR1 is KGHSH and CDR2 is LQKENI. The CDR3 totals 15 residues. The DNA for the CDR3 is TGTGCCAGCTCACCTAGGACTACCGCTGCCTCTGAAGCTTTCTTT. This translates into CASSPRTTAASEAFF. The full variable domain, its missing parts supplied by reference TRBV18 and TRBJ1-1, is NAGVMQNPRHLVRRRGQEARLRCSPMKGHSHVYWYRQLPEEGLKFMVYLQKENIIDESGMPKERFSAEFPKEGPSILRIQQVVRGDSAAYFCASSPRTTAASEAFFGQGTRLTVV.

J is TRBJ1-2 and V is TRBV4-3; D uncertain. The CDR3 has 13 residues. Trimming pared 0 bases from V and 4 bases from J, leaving 6 bases between. In germline, CDR1 is LGHNA, CDR2 YSLEER. CDR3 nucleotides: TGCGCCAGCAGCCAAGATCGAGTCTATGGCTACACCTTC. Translation gives CASSQDRVYGYTF.

This chain connects TRBV5-4 to TRBJ2-1; a weak D match, TRBD1 (6 bases). Germline lookup yields CDR1 SGHNT and CDR2 YYREEE (reference sequence). The CDR3 is 15 amino acids. The V end lost 0 bases, the J end lost 6 bases, and 13 bases lay between the germline ends. CDR3 DNA: TGTGCCAGCAGCTTGGATCCCACAGGGTCCAATGAGCAGTTCTTC. It is translated as CASSLDPTGSNEQFF.

The rearrangement joins TRBV5-1 to TRBJ2-5, with D tentatively TRBD1 (5 bases). Trimming stripped 2 bases from V and 9 bases from J, with 17 bases between. Looked up from germline, CDR1 is SGHRS and CDR2 is YFSETQ. CDR3 length equals 14 residues. The CDR3 region has the DNA TGCGCCAGCAGCTTCGGACAAGGGCCGACGGCCCAGTACTTC. Amino acids: CASSFGQGPTAQYF.

The chain carries TRBV19 and TRBJ2-1; D gene uncertain. CDR1 is LNHDA and CDR2 is SQIVND in the germline V gene (reference sequence). Trimming took off 2 bases at V and 8 bases at J, with 7 bases between the two ends. This CDR3 contains 12 residues. The CDR3 region is CASSISGYEQFF. The CDR3 DNA sequence: TGTGCCAGTAGTATATCTGGGTATGAGCAGTTCTTC. The full variable domain, completed using reference TRBV19 and TRBJ2-1, is DGGITQSPKYLFRKEGQNVTLSCEQNLNHDAMYWYRQDPGQGLRLIYYSQIVNDFQKGDIAEGYSVSREKKESFPLTVTSAQKNPTAFYLCASSISGYEQFFGPGTRLTVL.

The chain links TRBV5-1 to TRBJ1-6; D unclear. Germline V gives CDR1 SGHRS, CDR2 YFSETQ. The CDR3 sequence is 13 residues long. The germline V and J ends were trimmed by 8 bases and 8 bases, with 14 bases remaining between them. The CDR3 loop reads CASTPGADSPLHF. CDR3 nucleotide sequence: TGCGCCAGTACGCCGGGTGCCGATTCACCCCTCCACTTT.

Only one count was recorded for this clone. This rearrangement joins TRBV5-5 to TRBJ1-1; perhaps TRBD1 as D (5 bases). Looked up from germline, CDR1 is SGHKS and CDR2 is YYEKEE (reference sequence). The CDR3 is 16 amino acids. V was trimmed by 0 bases and J by 5 bases, leaving 17 bases between them. The CDR3 bases are TGTGCCAGCAGCTTGGCCTCGGGGCATACTCGGACTGAAGCTTTCTTT. It codes for CASSLASGHTRTEAFF.

The chain has TRBV20-1 and TRBJ1-1, with 7 nucleotides matching TRBD1. The CDR3 sequence is 11 residues long. V shed 8 bases and J 7 bases; nucleotides not matched to a gene: 7. The germline CDR1 and CDR2 sequences are DFQATT and SNEGSKA (reference sequence). The CDR3 spells CSNTGAGEAFF. Here the CDR3 DNA reads TGCAGTAATACAGGGGCCGGTGAAGCTTTCTTT.

The V call is TRBV6-4, the J call TRBJ2-3, with D possibly TRBD1 on 6 matching bases. The CDR3 spans 14 residues. Germline CDR1 and CDR2: MRHNA and SNTAGT. Deletions cut 4 bases from V and 3 bases from J, with 11 bases between. CDR3 sequence: CASSVTGSTDTQYF. CDR3 in DNA: TGTGCCAGCAGTGTGACAGGATCTACAGATACGCAGTATTTT.

The CDR3 sequence is CASSSGTATSTDTQYF. The CDR3 DNA is TGTGCCAGCAGTTCCGGGACAGCAACTAGCACAGATACGCAGTATTTT. This sequence joins TRBV5-4 and TRBJ2-3, with 7 bases matching TRBD1. Germline V gene data show CDR1 as SGHNT and CDR2 as YYREEE (reference sequence). This CDR3 has 16 amino acids. V trimming: 5 bases; J trimming: 0 bases; junction bases outside the gene matches: 9.